One and the same sample provided the 15 T cell receptor beta chains below, sequenced in a study of CD8 T cell repertoires and HIV-1 epitope variants. The data were produced by immunoSEQ multiplex PCR, yet TCRdb's version contains in-frame clones alone and is incomplete. The table has 90,000 or so clones, roughly 80% seen once. Sample: uncultured baseline CD8+ T cells from peripheral blood mononuclear cells (PBMCs). The receptors were gathered from a male donor with HIV.

The rearrangement joins TRBV2 to TRBJ2-3, with 12 nucleotides matching TRBD2. With V trimmed by 3 bases and J by 0 bases, 7 bases remained unmatched. The length of the CDR3 is 18 residues. Germline V gene lookup returns CDR1 SNHLY and CDR2 FYNNEI. The CDR3 sequence: CASSEELAGGTSTDTQYF. The CDR3 DNA is TGTGCCAGCAGTGAGGAACTAGCGGGGGGCACTAGCACAGATACGCAGTATTTT.

By sample fraction, this clone is medium-sized. The rearrangement links TRBV28 to TRBJ2-3, with TRBD2 as a possible D gene (6 bases). Trimming removed 6 bases at V and 2 bases at J, with 15 bases between. From germline, CDR1 is MDHEN and CDR2 SYDVKM. The CDR3 has 15 residues. The CDR3 spells CASRRGTYYTDTQYF. The CDR3 DNA reads TGTGCCAGCAGACGCGGGACTTACTACACAGATACGCAGTATTTT.

This clone was picked up one time. V gene TRBV9 combines with J gene TRBJ2-3; possibly TRBD1 or TRBD2 for D (5 bases each). Germline CDR1 SGDLS, CDR2 YYNGEE. CDR3 size: 16 residues. The V gene lost 2 bases and the J gene lost 4 bases, with 17 bases spanning the gap. Written as DNA, the CDR3 is TGTGCCAGCAGCGTTAGTGAGGTCGGGACCCCAGATACGCAGTATTTT. The encoded protein is CASSVSEVGTPDTQYF.

The rearrangement uses TRBV27 and TRBJ1-4; D is undetermined. This CDR3 contains 12 residues. The germline gives CDR1 MNHEY, CDR2 SMNVEV (reference sequence). The CDR3, as DNA: TGTGCTACCAGGCGGACTAATGAAAAACTGTTTTTT. Translated, it gives CATRRTNEKLFF.

This clone was seen repeatedly, ten times or more. The chain combines TRBV10-3 with TRBJ2-7; TRBD1 is a possible D gene (5 bases). Trimming shortened V by 10 bases and J by 6 bases, and 13 bases separated the two germline ends. The germline V gene encodes CDR1 ENHRY and CDR2 SYGVKD. The CDR3 is 11 amino acids. CDR3 DNA: TGTGCCACGTCGGACATCGCCGAGCAGTACTTC. Protein product: CATSDIAEQYF.

This clone was seen once. This chain joins TRBV9 and TRBJ2-1, with TRBD2 matching 11 bases. With V trimmed by 5 bases and J by 1 base, 2 bases remained unmatched. The CDR3 contains 15 residues. Germline V gene sequence: CDR1 SGDLS, CDR2 YYNGEE. The CDR3 reads CASRRLAGSYNEQFF. CDR3 sequence (DNA): TGTGCCAGCAGAAGACTAGCGGGGTCCTACAATGAGCAGTTCTTC.

The chain uses TRBV12-5 and TRBJ1-2; D might be TRBD1 (5 bases). The CDR3 is 15 amino acids. Trimming took off 0 bases at V and 0 bases at J, with 8 bases between the two ends. Per the germline V gene, CDR1 is LGHNT and CDR2 is FRNRAP. CDR3 DNA sequence: TGTGCTAGTGGTTTGGTAACAGGAGCTAACTATGGCTACACCTTC. Protein sequence: CASGLVTGANYGYTF.

This chain joins TRBV7-2 and TRBJ2-7, with D maybe TRBD2 (6 bases). The CDR3 is 14 amino acids. CDR1 is SGHTA and CDR2 is FQGNSA in the germline V gene. V lost 0 bases and J 6 bases, leaving 12 bases between the germline ends. CDR3 loop: CASSLAGQAGEQYF. CDR3 coding DNA: TGTGCCAGCAGCTTAGCAGGACAAGCGGGCGAGCAGTACTTC. Complete variable domain (other parts from reference TRBV7-2 and TRBJ2-7): GAGVSQSPSNKVTEKGKDVELRCDPISGHTALYWYRQSLGQGLEFLIYFQGNSAPDKSGLPSDRFSAERTGGSVSTLTIQRTQQEDSAVYLCASSLAGQAGEQYFGPGTRLTVT.

The gene calls are TRBV30 and TRBJ2-7; D is possibly TRBD1 or TRBD2 (6 bases each). This CDR3 has 14 amino acids. V gave up 4 bases and J gave up 5 bases, with 18 bases separating them. CDR1 and CDR2 (germline): GTSNPN, SVGIG (reference sequence). CDR3 DNA sequence: TGTGCCTGGAATGGGGGGCAGGGTAGGAACGAGCAGTACTTC. This encodes CAWNGGQGRNEQYF.

V is TRBV29-1 and J is TRBJ1-4; TRBD1 matches 10 bases. CDR3 length equals 16 residues. Germline values: CDR1 SQVTM, CDR2 ANQGSEA. V trimming: 0 bases; J trimming: 7 bases; junction bases outside the gene matches: 8. This CDR3 reads CSVEEERTGGFEKLFF. The CDR3, as DNA: TGCAGCGTTGAAGAGGAACGGACAGGGGGGTTTGAAAAACTGTTTTTT. The full variable domain, in which reference TRBV29-1 and TRBJ1-4 provide the parts outside the CDR3, is SAVISQKPSRDICQRGTSLTIQCQVDSQVTMMFWYRQQPGQSLTLIATANQGSEATYESGFVIDKFPISRPNLTFSTLTVSNMSPEDSSIYLCSVEEERTGGFEKLFFGSGTQLSVL.

This chain joins TRBV10-1 and TRBJ2-1; 11 bases are shared with TRBD2. The CDR3 has 15 residues. Germline V CDR1 and CDR2: WNHNN, SYGVQD (reference sequence). Germline trimming cut 6 bases from V and 1 base from J; bases unmatched to any gene: 2. In DNA, the CDR3 is TGCGCCAGCAGGGCTAGCGGGGGGTCCTACAATGAGCAGTTCTTC. Translation gives CASRASGGSYNEQFF.

This clone appeared a single time. J is TRBJ1-3 and V is TRBV19, with 7 bases lining up with TRBD1. CDR3 length equals 14 residues. In germline, CDR1 is LNHDA, CDR2 SQIVND (reference sequence). V lost 3 bases and J lost 9; bases outside the gene matches: 8. The CDR3 DNA reads as TGTGCCAGTAGTATCGGGACAGCCGTCGGCACCATATATTTT. It translates to CASSIGTAVGTIYF.

The chain employs TRBV2 and TRBJ2-3, with 13 bases fitting TRBD2. The CDR3 has 16 residues. Germline V lookup: CDR1 SNHLY, CDR2 FYNNEI. V shed 3 bases and J 6 bases; nucleotides not matched to a gene: 6. The CDR3 reads CASSETSGGLGDTQYF. DNA of the CDR3: TGTGCCAGCAGTGAGACTAGCGGGGGGCTTGGGGATACGCAGTATTTT. Together with reference TRBV2 and TRBJ2-3, the CDR3 gives the full variable domain: EPEVTQTPSHQVTQMGQEVILRCVPISNHLYFYWYRQILGQKVEFLVSFYNNEISEKSEIFDDQFSVERPDGSNFTLKIRSTKLEDSAMYFCASSETSGGLGDTQYFGPGTRLTVL.

The V gene is TRBV19, the J gene TRBJ2-3; D remains ambiguous. From germline, CDR1 is LNHDA and CDR2 SQIVND (reference sequence). The CDR3 covers 13 residues. The V and J ends lost 1 base and 0 bases respectively, with 2 bases between them. This CDR3 is CASSIASTDTQYF. In DNA, the CDR3 is TGTGCCAGTAGTATAGCCAGCACAGATACGCAGTATTTT.

The chain links TRBV4-3 to TRBJ1-2; D gene unclear. The V gene lost 1 base and the J gene lost 5 bases, with 5 bases spanning the gap. CDR3 length: 12 amino acids. Germline V gene lookup returns CDR1 LGHNA and CDR2 YSLEER. This chain's CDR3 is CASSQVGYGYTF. CDR3 DNA: TGCGCCAGCAGCCAAGTAGGGTATGGCTACACCTTC.